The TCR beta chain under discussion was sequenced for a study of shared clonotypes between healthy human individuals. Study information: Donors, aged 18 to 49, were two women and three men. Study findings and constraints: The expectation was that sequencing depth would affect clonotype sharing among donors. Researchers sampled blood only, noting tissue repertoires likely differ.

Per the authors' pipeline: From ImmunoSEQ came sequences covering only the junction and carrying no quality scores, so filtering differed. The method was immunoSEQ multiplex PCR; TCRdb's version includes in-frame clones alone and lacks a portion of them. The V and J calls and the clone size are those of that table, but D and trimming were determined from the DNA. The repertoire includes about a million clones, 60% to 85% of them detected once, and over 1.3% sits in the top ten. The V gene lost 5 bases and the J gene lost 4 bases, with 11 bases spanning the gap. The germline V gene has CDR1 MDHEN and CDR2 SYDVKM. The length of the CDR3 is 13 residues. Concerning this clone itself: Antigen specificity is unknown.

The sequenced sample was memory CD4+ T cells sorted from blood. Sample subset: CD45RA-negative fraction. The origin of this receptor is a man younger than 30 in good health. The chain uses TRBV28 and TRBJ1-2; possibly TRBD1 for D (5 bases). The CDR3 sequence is CASSGDRAYGYTF. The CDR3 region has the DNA TGTGCCAGCAGTGGGGACCGCGCCTATGGCTACACCTTC.